This T cell receptor beta chain emerged from a study of Graves' ophthalmopathy and Graves' hyperthyroidism (dated by TCRdb to between 2017 and 2018). Describing the broader study: Peripheral blood was collected at initial diagnosis, prior to any treatment. Once sampling was done, hyperthyroidism patients were given methimazole at a starting dose of 30 mg daily, while ophthalmopathy patients were given high-dose intravenous methylprednisolone. For independent validation, a separate cohort was made up of 18 hyperthyroidism patients plus 17 patients who later progressed from hyperthyroidism to ophthalmopathy. The 75 to 100 discovery patients were divided at random into training and test sets in a 7:3 ratio. In total, some 130 blood samples were TCR-sequenced: approximately 42 ophthalmopathy, 80 or so hyperthyroidism and some 17 hyperthyroidism-to-ophthalmopathy patients. To explore V-J signatures distinguishing ophthalmopathy from hyperthyroidism, a discovery set of approximately 100 patients (roughly 42 ophthalmopathy, 57 stable hyperthyroidism) was enrolled. In 6 or 7 hyperthyroidism patients, T-cell repertoires of thyroid tissue and blood were compared. The study used signatures of the TCR beta repertoire to tell Graves' ophthalmopathy apart from Graves' hyperthyroidism and to predict which patients would progress to ophthalmopathy. The paper's findings and limits, for the study overall: No statistical method was used to predetermine the sample size, and group allocation was not hidden from the investigators. In validation, the model predicted ophthalmopathy progression with less than 71% sensitivity and around 72% specificity; roughly 11 predicted patients were CT-confirmed with GO in a median of approximately six months. In cross-validation, the 13-signature model distinguished ophthalmopathy from stable hyperthyroidism with about 90% sensitivity and approximately 81% specificity, while in the test set the corresponding values were about 80% and 75%. Most expanded thyroid clonotypes with frequency above 0.001 were also detected in blood, suggesting blood repertoires may reflect the thyroid immune response.

Hyperthyroidism was considered stable if no progression to ophthalmopathy occurred within 18 months of follow-up. The hyperthyroidism patients were 18 to 65 years old and newly diagnosed, with a disease duration of less than 2 months. Patients with other autoimmune diseases, uncontrolled infections, pregnancy or lactation were excluded from the study. Clinical symptoms, serum thyroxine, TRAb, thyroid ultrasound and orbital computed tomography formed the basis of the diagnosis. Using Ficoll-Paque density gradient centrifugation, PBMCs were isolated from about 10 ml of fresh peripheral blood. Total RNA was extracted using Trizol reagent, and RNA quality was checked on an Agilent 2100 Bioanalyzer. This clonotype was counted between two and nine times. The clone's antigen remains unknown. It is likely a read error, because the conserved phenylalanine at the end of the CDR3 is missing. For repertoire sequencing, TCR beta CDR3 regions were amplified from RNA transcripts. HTBI primers and the Qiagen OneStep RT-PCR kit were used in a first-round RT-PCR, which was followed by a second-round multiplex PCR, size selection and purification. The libraries underwent paired-end sequencing with 100 bp reads on an Illumina HiSeq2000. Turning to the authors' computational methods: SOAPnuke was used to process the reads, removing any read that contained adapters or uncalled bases, had a mean Phred below 15, or lacked an exact match to the constant primer or identifier. COPE v1.2.5 was used to merge the high-quality paired reads. Unique nucleotide sequences were defined as clonotypes and aligned to IMGT TRB V, D and J references using MiTCR v1.1. The analysis was limited to V-J combinations with a frequency above 0.0001, which together covered around 99% of the repertoires. For each V-J combination, a TCR clonal expansion and chaos score was defined as F50 clonal expansion divided by the chaos observed in the TCRdist matrix. Features were reduced by Welch's t-statistics and random forest to around 13 V-J combinations, which fed a naive Bayes classifier. Thyroid-blood repertoire similarity was quantified with the Morisita-Horn index. TCRdb reran the public reads through fastp at Q25 and MiXCR, keeping productive beta chains. Rows matching on CDR3 protein sequence are summarized as one entry with the most common DNA and genes. The V and J calls, along with clone size, are taken from TCRdb and not from the paper's own processing. The sample has hundreds of thousands of distinct CDR3 sequences on record, 22% of them singletons. The leading ten clones occupy around 6.9% of the sample.

V is cut by 0 bases and J by 0 bases, and the space between the germline ends is 13 bases. The CDR3 has 17 residues if both end residues are counted. Left in the record is the CDR3 DNA by itself, 51 bases read in frame from the first base. Via the germline V gene, CDR1 is SGHRS and CDR2 YFSETQ. Sequencing was carried out using peripheral blood. Rearrangement joined TRBV5-1 to TRBJ1-5, and possibly TRBD1, on 5 matching bases. The sequence was collected from a woman aged 18-30 years with stable Graves' hyperthyroidism. Some clones in this sample may be carry-over from other donors' samples. Donor details come from another sample of the same person, matched by shared clones. Here the CDR3 is given as CASSLVRVLYSNQPQHV. The nucleotide sequence reads TGCGCCAGCAGCTTGGTCAGGGTCCTCTATAGCAATCAGCCCCAGCATGTT.